This TCR delta chain stems from a study of γδ T cells in repeated Plasmodium falciparum infection. Flow sorting of PBMC yielded separate Vgamma9/Vdelta2+ and Vdelta2-negative gammadelta T cell populations for bulk repertoire analysis. Germline CDR1 and CDR2: TSWWSYY and QGS. The V gene lost 4 bases and the J gene lost 0 bases, with 24 bases spanning the gap. The CDR3 spans 19 residues. Both TRG and TRD chains were sequenced from each sorted sample. TCRdb reapplied CATT to the multiplex PCR reads. This sample yields 93,000 or so delta-chain clones, of which roughly 0.98% are seen a single time; nearly 10% belongs to the top ten. General study points: Repeated controlled infections reportedly drove waves of new clonotype selection in Vdelta2-negative, mostly Vdelta1+, gammadelta repertoires.

This clone has more than one count but fewer than ten. Its antigen is not known. Translating this DNA gives a protein that differs at residue 9 from the TCRdb one, which belongs to a much larger clone; a read error is likely, and the protein shown is this translation. Sequencing used gamma-delta T cells from blood. This TCR derives from a pool of human donors (malaria-infected and uninfected, not separated). V and J are TRDV1 and TRDJ1; D might be TRDD3 (6 bases). The CDR3: CALGVPYWVIRSYTDKLIF. The CDR3 DNA reads as TGTGCTCTTGGGGTCCCGTACTGGGTGATACGGTCGTACACCGATAAACTCATCTTT.